At least ten counts were recorded for the clone carrying this TCR beta chain. The CDR3 has 12 residues. CDR1 DFQATT and CDR2 SNEGSKA come from the germline V gene (reference sequence). V gave up 5 bases and J gave up 8 bases, with 15 bases separating them. TCRdb reprocessed the 5' RACE reads via MiXCR and lists one record per CDR3 protein. The table records approximately 46,000 distinct CDR3 sequences, more than 8% of them present only once. The sample is drawn from a study of neurological immune-mediated disorders. As to time point: longitudinal time-point 1 (baseline). The V and J genes are TRBV20-1 and TRBJ1-2; D gene uncertain. The source material was PBMCs. The TCR comes from a middle-aged woman in good health. Here the CDR3 DNA reads TGCAGTGCTCCCGACCCCAACGGGGGCTACACCTTC. Its translation is CSAPDPNGGYTF.